These 30 T cell receptor beta chains were sequenced from one sample in a study of T-cell reconstitution after alpha-beta-depleted transplantation in children. Unique molecular identifiers were used in preparing the TCRbeta library. MiXCR, run by TCRdb on the PCR reads, gives a single entry per CDR3 protein. The data contain over 200,000 distinct CDR3 sequences, approximately 17% of them singletons. The sample consisted of PBMCs, mostly from graft donor cells, taken 360 days after TCRalphabeta/CD19-depleted stem cell transplant. Source of these receptors: a male patient aged 2 to 9 who had a stem cell transplant for acute lymphoblastic leukemia, so the T cells may come from the graft donor.

This clonotype appeared a few times. The genes are TRBV7-2 and TRBJ2-7; either TRBD1 or TRBD2 may fit D (5 bases each). Germline lookup yields CDR1 SGHTA and CDR2 FQGNSA. Deletions cut 5 bases from V and 4 bases from J, with 15 bases between. The CDR3 runs 14 residues. The CDR3 spells CASSPGPVGYEQYF. The DNA for the CDR3 is TGTGCCAGCAGCCCGGGACCCGTCGGTTACGAGCAGTACTTC.

The chain links TRBV4-3 to TRBJ2-2; the match to TRBD2 covers 12 bases. The ends lost 0 bases at V and 1 base at J; junction bases unmatched: 3. Germline V gives CDR1 LGHNA, CDR2 YSLEER. The CDR3 runs 18 residues. CDR3 amino acids: CASSQEPLAGGNTGELFF. In DNA, the CDR3 is TGCGCCAGCAGCCAAGAGCCACTAGCGGGGGGGAACACCGGGGAGCTGTTTTTT.

The CDR3 nucleotides read TGCGCCAGCAGGGGGCTTGGGTCCATCTCCTACAATGAGCAGTTCTTC. Translation: CASRGLGSISYNEQFF. The rearrangement links TRBV4-3 to TRBJ2-1; D possibly corresponds to TRBD1 (5 bases). V lost 6 bases, J lost 0 bases, and 15 bases lay in between. Germline values: CDR1 LGHNA, CDR2 YSLEER. The CDR3 sequence is 16 residues long.

The chain is built from TRBV27 and TRBJ1-1; D possibly corresponds to TRBD1 (5 bases). Trimming stripped 0 bases from V and 5 bases from J, with 13 bases between. Germline lookup yields CDR1 MNHEY and CDR2 SMNVEV (reference sequence). CDR3 length: 15 residues. CDR3 DNA sequence: TGTGCCAGCAGTTTATCGGGGGAGGGTCTTACTGAAGCTTTCTTT. Translation: CASSLSGEGLTEAFF.

This chain connects TRBV28 to TRBJ2-5; the match to TRBD1 covers 7 bases. Germline trimming cut 5 bases from V and 4 bases from J; bases unmatched to any gene: 19. The CDR3 spans 18 residues. Per the germline V gene, CDR1 is MDHEN and CDR2 is SYDVKM. For the CDR3, the DNA is TGTGCCAGCAGTACAATCGATCCCTACAGGGGACGGGGAGAGACCCAGTACTTC. Translated: CASSTIDPYRGRGETQYF.

This clonotype was counted a few times. V is TRBV9 and J is TRBJ2-5; maybe TRBD1 (6 bases). V was clipped by 1 base and J by 2 bases, with 12 bases between them. Germline values: CDR1 SGDLS, CDR2 YYNGEE. This CDR3 region has 15 residues. The CDR3 sequence is CASSVSPGVQETQYF. In DNA form, the CDR3 reads TGTGCCAGCAGCGTAAGCCCAGGGGTTCAAGAGACCCAGTACTTC.

This clonotype was observed a handful of times. The V call is TRBV12-3 or TRBV12-4, the J call TRBJ2-2; maybe TRBD2 (6 bases). The CDR3 runs to 14 residues. Trimming left V 7 bases short and J 6 bases short, with 15 bases between. Written as DNA, the CDR3 is TGTGCCAGCACCTTTAGGAGGGTTCCCGGGGAGCTGTTTTTT. This encodes CASTFRRVPGELFF.

The V call is TRBV6-2 or TRBV6-3, the J call TRBJ2-1; the D is unclear. V lost 0 bases and J 9 bases, leaving 9 bases between the germline ends. This CDR3 spans 13 amino acids. The V gene's germline CDR1 is MNHEY and CDR2 SVGEGT. CDR3 nucleotides: TGTGCCAGCAGTTACTCGATCTTCGGTGAGCAGTTCTTC. Protein: CASSYSIFGEQFF.

The rearrangement links TRBV15 to TRBJ2-3; weak D call: TRBD1 (6 bases). The CDR3 contains 13 residues. The V gene's germline CDR1 is LNHNV and CDR2 YYDKDF (reference sequence). V gave up 7 bases and J gave up 6 bases, with 14 bases separating them. CDR3 amino acids: CATIQQGFDTQYF. CDR3 nucleotide sequence: TGTGCCACCATCCAACAGGGTTTTGATACGCAGTATTTT. Variable domain in full (rest from reference TRBV15 and TRBJ2-3): DAMVIQNPRYQVTQFGKPVTLSCSQTLNHNVMYWYQQKSSQAPKLLFHYYDKDFNNEADTPDNFQSRRPNTSFCFLDIRSPGLGDTAMYLCATIQQGFDTQYFGPGTRLTVL.

The V and J genes are TRBV5-1 and TRBJ2-1; D gene ambiguous. Germline values: CDR1 SGHRS, CDR2 YFSETQ. V was clipped by 0 bases and J by 3 bases, with 10 bases between them. This CDR3 region has 15 residues. The CDR3 nucleotides are TGCGCCAGCAGCTTGGCAAAGCTGGGCTACAATGAGCAGTTCTTC. Translating it yields CASSLAKLGYNEQFF.

This clonotype was recorded at least ten times. This chain connects TRBV20-1 to TRBJ2-3, with 7 positions matching TRBD2. The CDR3 covers 15 residues. Germline assignment: CDR1 DFQATT and CDR2 SNEGSKA (reference sequence). Trimming at V came to 3 bases and at J to 3 bases, leaving 9 bases not matched to a gene. The CDR3 is CSASRQRGWTDTQYF. For the CDR3, the DNA is TGCAGTGCTAGTCGGCAGCGGGGCTGGACAGATACGCAGTATTTT.

This chain joins TRBV20-1 and TRBJ2-4, with TRBD1 matching over 7 bases. This CDR3 region has 15 residues. The germline gives CDR1 DFQATT, CDR2 SNEGSKA (reference sequence). V lost 4 bases to trimming and J lost 0 bases; unmatched junction nucleotides: 6. The CDR3 is CSAIRGRLAKNIQYF. The CDR3 bases are TGCAGTGCTATAAGGGGGCGACTAGCCAAAAACATTCAGTACTTC.

The V call is TRBV6-2 or TRBV6-3, the J call TRBJ2-5; D perhaps matches TRBD2 (6 bases). Trimming removed 2 bases from V and 3 bases from J, with 16 bases in between. The CDR3 contains 16 residues. Germline V lookup: CDR1 MNHEY, CDR2 SVGEGT. For the CDR3, the DNA is TGTGCCAGCAGTTACACGCTAGCGCGGAAAAAAGAGACCCAGTACTTC. It codes for CASSYTLARKKETQYF.

This sequence joins TRBV12-3 or TRBV12-4 and TRBJ2-7; TRBD1 aligns across 7 bases. The CDR3 totals 16 residues. Trimming took 5 bases from V and 6 from J; bases not matched to a gene: 16. The DNA for the CDR3 is TGTGCCAGCAGTCAAAGACAGGGCCCGTCCTTGTCCGAGCAGTACTTC. Protein: CASSQRQGPSLSEQYF.

V is TRBV12-3 or TRBV12-4 and J is TRBJ1-4; a possible D gene is TRBD1 (5 bases). V was shortened by 5 bases and J by 10 bases, with 8 bases between the two germline ends. This CDR3 comprises 11 residues. The CDR3 DNA sequence: TGTGCCAGCAGTCAGGGAGGAAAACTGTTTTTT. Amino acids: CASSQGGKLFF.

The chain carries TRBV12-3 or TRBV12-4 and TRBJ1-1; D is uncertain. Trimming cost V 2 bases and J 4 bases, with 17 bases left between them. The CDR3 consists of 16 residues. The CDR3 region has the DNA TGTGCCAGCAGTTTAACGAGAGGGTTGGCGACCACTGAAGCTTTCTTT. Residues: CASSLTRGLATTEAFF.

The J gene is TRBJ2-7, the V gene TRBV5-1; 11 bases fit TRBD1. V gave up 3 bases and J gave up 3 bases; unmatched junction bases: 2. This CDR3 has 14 amino acids. Germline CDR1 and CDR2: SGHRS and YFSETQ. CDR3 loop: CASSSGQGDYEQYF. The CDR3 DNA sequence: TGCGCCAGCAGCTCGGGACAGGGGGACTACGAGCAGTACTTC.

This clonotype was picked up many times. V and J are TRBV29-1 and TRBJ2-1; 11 bases are a match to TRBD2. V lost 5 bases and J lost 9; bases outside the gene matches: 6. Per the germline V gene, CDR1 is SQVTM and CDR2 is ANQGSEA. The CDR3 is made up of 13 amino acids. The CDR3 sequence: CSVLTSGTGEQFF. The CDR3, as DNA: TGCAGCGTTTTGACTAGCGGGACTGGTGAGCAGTTCTTC.

This clonotype was counted between two and nine times. This chain uses TRBV7-2 with TRBJ2-1; D might be TRBD2 (7 bases). The CDR3 spans 15 residues. Looked up from germline, CDR1 is SGHTA and CDR2 is FQGNSA. The V end lost 1 base, the J end lost 4 bases, and 11 bases lay between the germline ends. The CDR3 DNA sequence: TGTGCCAGCAGCTTAGAGGGGGGGCGGTACAATGAGCAGTTCTTC. This codes for CASSLEGGRYNEQFF.

This clonotype was counted only a few times. This chain links TRBV28 with TRBJ2-7, with TRBD1 matching 7 bases. Trimming at V came to 2 bases and at J to 5 bases, leaving 6 bases not matched to a gene. The CDR3 is 14 amino acids. Germline V gives CDR1 MDHEN, CDR2 SYDVKM. CDR3 region: CASSLPGQIHEQYF. The CDR3 bases are TGTGCCAGCAGTTTACCGGGACAGATACACGAGCAGTACTTC.

The V gene is TRBV6-5, the J gene TRBJ2-7; D possibly corresponds to TRBD1 (6 bases). V lost 6 bases and J lost 7, with 13 bases in between. The germline CDR1 and CDR2 sequences are MNHEY and SVGAGI. The CDR3 runs 12 residues. In nucleotides, the CDR3 is TGTGCCAGCAGCTCGACAGGAACTGAGCAGTACTTC. It encodes CASSSTGTEQYF.

This rearrangement joins TRBV3-1 to TRBJ2-7; D is perhaps TRBD2 (5 bases). The V gene lost 4 bases and the J gene lost 6 bases, with 10 bases spanning the gap. Per germline, CDR1 LGHDT and CDR2 YNNKEL (reference sequence). This CDR3 spans 12 amino acids. CDR3 residues: CASSPVRGEQYF. In nucleotides, the CDR3 is TGTGCCAGCAGCCCCGTTCGGGGCGAGCAGTACTTC.

This rearrangement joins TRBV20-1 to TRBJ1-6, with no clear D. This CDR3 spans 13 amino acids. The V gene lost 3 bases and the J gene lost 7 bases, with 10 bases spanning the gap. Germline loops: CDR1 DFQATT, CDR2 SNEGSKA (reference sequence). The CDR3 spells CSASSGINSPLHF. In DNA, the CDR3 is TGCAGTGCTAGCTCGGGTATCAATTCACCCCTCCACTTT.

The genes are TRBV7-2 and TRBJ1-4; 7 bases are a match to TRBD1. The CDR3 consists of 16 residues. Trimming removed 5 bases from V and 8 bases from J; junction bases left unmatched: 14. Germline CDR1 is SGHTA and CDR2 is FQGNSA. This chain's CDR3 is CASSNYLRQGREKLFF. DNA for the CDR3: TGTGCCAGCAGCAACTACCTCCGACAGGGCCGGGAAAAACTGTTTTTT.

The chain couples TRBV12-3 or TRBV12-4 to TRBJ1-6; D ambiguous. Trimming left V 4 bases short and J 0 bases short, with 10 bases between. The CDR3 is 16 amino acids. The CDR3 bases are TGTGCCAGCAGTTATCTGGCGAGCTCCTATAATTCACCCCTCCACTTT. It translates to CASSYLASSYNSPLHF.

The V gene is TRBV15, the J gene TRBJ2-3, with D unresolved. There are 14 residues in the CDR3. Germline loops: CDR1 LNHNV, CDR2 YYDKDF (reference sequence). The V and J ends lost 2 bases and 5 bases respectively, with 11 bases between them. The CDR3 nucleotides are TGTGCCACCAGCAGACCTACGAAGGGAGATACGCAGTATTTT. Residues: CATSRPTKGDTQYF.

CDR3 protein: CSVSQNSIGQPQHF. CDR3 bases: TGCAGCGTTTCCCAGAACTCTATCGGCCAGCCCCAGCATTTT. The rearrangement uses TRBV29-1 and TRBJ1-5; D gene uncertain. The CDR3 runs 14 residues. Trimming took off 5 bases at V and 7 bases at J, with 18 bases between the two ends. Per the germline V gene, CDR1 is SQVTM and CDR2 is ANQGSEA.

The chain has TRBV6-1 and TRBJ2-1; D unclear. Germline loops: CDR1 MNHNS, CDR2 SASEGT. Trimming cost V 6 bases and J 0 bases, with 12 bases left between them. The CDR3 consists of 15 residues. In DNA, the CDR3 is TGTGCCAGCAGCCCCACCGCGAGCTCCTACAATGAGCAGTTCTTC. This sequence encodes CASSPTASSYNEQFF.

This chain joins TRBV7-2 and TRBJ2-7, with D possibly being TRBD1 or TRBD2 (5 bases each). V was trimmed by 5 bases and J by 0 bases, leaving 11 bases between them. CDR3 length: 14 residues. Germline V gives CDR1 SGHTA, CDR2 FQGNSA. CDR3: CASSRDGFSYEQYF. CDR3 nucleotide sequence: TGTGCCAGCAGCCGGGACGGCTTCTCCTACGAGCAGTACTTC.

Details on this clonotype: One end of the junction is discordant with germline, which a read error may explain. The chain joins TRBV18 to TRBJ1-2; D not resolved. Germline-derived CDR1 and CDR2 are KGHSH and LQKENI. This CDR3 has 13 amino acids. CDR3 sequence reads: CDSSPSGNYGYTF. The CDR3 nucleotides are TGTGACAGCTCACCATCCGGGAACTATGGCTACACCTTC.